The clone carrying this T cell receptor beta chain was picked up many times. Extraction yielded total RNA from whole blood (unfractionated). As the library was built, unique molecular identifiers were attached to individual cDNA molecules. Original processing methods: TCRs per sample had a median of approximately 88,000 and ranged from 23,224 to 690,600. TCRdb reanalysed the reads using MiXCR and keeps one entry per CDR3 protein. The V and J calls were not made by the authors but by TCRdb's processing. Here the sample spans 95,000 to 150,000 distinct CDR3 sequences, over 6.5% being singletons. This CDR3 is 14 amino acids long. V lost 7 bases, J lost 7 bases, and 14 bases lay in between. CDR1 and CDR2 from the germline V gene are LGHNT and FRNRAP. The data originate from a study of human T cells and chemical hapten exposure.

V usage is TRBV12-5 and J usage is TRBJ1-6, with D perhaps TRBD1 (5 bases). Sequenced sample: whole blood. The TCR comes from a human donor in good health. Some clones in this sample may be carry-over from other donors' samples. CDR3 DNA: TGTGCTAGTGCCCTTGACAGTGAAAATTCACCCCTCCACTTT. Its protein product is CASALDSENSPLHF.